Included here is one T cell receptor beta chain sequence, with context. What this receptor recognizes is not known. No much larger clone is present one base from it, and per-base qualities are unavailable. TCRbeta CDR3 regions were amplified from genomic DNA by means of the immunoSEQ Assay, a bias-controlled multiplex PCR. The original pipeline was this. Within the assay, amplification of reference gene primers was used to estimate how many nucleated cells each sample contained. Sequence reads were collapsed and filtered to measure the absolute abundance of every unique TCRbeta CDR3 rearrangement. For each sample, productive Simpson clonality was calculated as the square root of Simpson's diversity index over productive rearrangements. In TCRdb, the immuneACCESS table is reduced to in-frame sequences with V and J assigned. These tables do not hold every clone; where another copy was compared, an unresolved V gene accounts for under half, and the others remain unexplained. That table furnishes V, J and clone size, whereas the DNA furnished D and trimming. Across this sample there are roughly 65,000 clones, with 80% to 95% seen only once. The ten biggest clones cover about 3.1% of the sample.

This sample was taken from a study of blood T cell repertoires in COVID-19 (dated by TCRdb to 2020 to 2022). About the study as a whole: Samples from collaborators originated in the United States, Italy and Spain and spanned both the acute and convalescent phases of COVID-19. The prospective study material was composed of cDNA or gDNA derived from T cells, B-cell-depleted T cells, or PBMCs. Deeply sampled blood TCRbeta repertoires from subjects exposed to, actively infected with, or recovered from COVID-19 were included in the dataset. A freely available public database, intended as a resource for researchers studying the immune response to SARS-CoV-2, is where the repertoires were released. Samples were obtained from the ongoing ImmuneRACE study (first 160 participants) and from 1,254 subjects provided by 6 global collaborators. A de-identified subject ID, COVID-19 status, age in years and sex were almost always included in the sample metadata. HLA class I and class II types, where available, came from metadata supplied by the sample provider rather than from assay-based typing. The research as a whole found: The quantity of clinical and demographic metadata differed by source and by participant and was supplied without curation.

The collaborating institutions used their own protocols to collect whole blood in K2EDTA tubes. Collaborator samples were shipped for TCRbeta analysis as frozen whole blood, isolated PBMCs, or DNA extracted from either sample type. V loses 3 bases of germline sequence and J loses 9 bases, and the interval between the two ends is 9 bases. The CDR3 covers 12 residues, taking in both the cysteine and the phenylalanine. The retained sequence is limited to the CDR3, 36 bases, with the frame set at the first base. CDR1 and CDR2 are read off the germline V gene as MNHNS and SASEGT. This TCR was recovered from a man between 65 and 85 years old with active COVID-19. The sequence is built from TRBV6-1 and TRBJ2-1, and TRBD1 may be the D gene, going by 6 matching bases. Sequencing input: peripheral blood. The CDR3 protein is CASSDQGREQFF. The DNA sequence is TGTGCCAGCAGTGACCAGGGGCGTGAGCAGTTCTTC.